Shown below are 8 T cell receptor beta chains from a single sample sequenced in a study of cytomegalovirus exposure and HLA in healthy donors. Primers for the PCR totalled 60 Vbeta and 13 Jbeta. Produced via immunoSEQ multiplex PCR; TCRdb's table is partial and in-frame only. The data hold 100,000 or so clones, with about 80% observed a single time. The sequenced sample consisted of PBMCs. The origin of the receptors is a man aged 30 to 39 in good health and CMV-seronegative.

The rearrangement uses TRBV2 and TRBJ2-5; 7 nucleotides align to TRBD1. Germline CDR1 and CDR2: SNHLY and FYNNEI. The ends lost 8 bases at V and 11 bases at J; junction bases unmatched: 17. This CDR3 has 14 residues. The CDR3 spells CASSPRTGPWEQYF. The DNA of the CDR3 is TGTGCCAGCTCGCCTCGGACAGGCCCTTGGGAGCAGTACTTC.

The DNA for the CDR3 is TGTGCCAGCAGCTGGGCCGGGCCCGAGGGCCGAGAGACCCAGTACTTC. This sequence encodes CASSWAGPEGRETQYF. The chain recombines TRBV7-2 with TRBJ2-5, with a weak D call TRBD2 (5 bases). The CDR3 is made up of 16 amino acids. V gave up 4 bases and J gave up 4 bases, with 19 bases separating them. Germline V lookup: CDR1 SGHTA, CDR2 FQGNSA.

The chain joins TRBV28 to TRBJ1-1; D not resolved. Trimming left V 7 bases short and J 6 bases short, with 9 bases between. The CDR3 extends over 11 amino acids. Germline V gene data show CDR1 as MDHEN and CDR2 as SYDVKM. The CDR3, as DNA: TGTGCCAGCATGGAGGGTGCTGAAGCTTTCTTT. Protein: CASMEGAEAFF. The full variable domain, in which reference TRBV28 and TRBJ1-1 provide the parts outside the CDR3, is DVKVTQSSRYLVKRTGEKVFLECVQDMDHENMFWYRQDPGLGLRLIYFSYDVKMKEKGDIPEGYSVSREKKERFSLILESASTNQTSMYLCASMEGAEAFFGQGTRLTVV.

The chain joins TRBV28 to TRBJ1-2; D gene uncertain. CDR3 length: 18 amino acids. Trimming shortened V by 4 bases and J by 2 bases, and 23 bases separated the two germline ends. Germline V gene lookup returns CDR1 MDHEN and CDR2 SYDVKM. The CDR3: CASSSQVLTVTTNYGYTF. The CDR3 DNA reads TGTGCCAGCAGTTCCCAAGTACTGACCGTTACTACCAACTATGGCTACACCTTC.

This clone was seen just once. The genes are TRBV2 and TRBJ1-1, with D hard to call. V shed 6 bases and J shed 1 base, with 15 bases lying between them. This CDR3 spans 15 amino acids. CDR1 is SNHLY and CDR2 is FYNNEI in the germline V gene. Here the CDR3 reads CASRISRFSNTEAFF. The CDR3 DNA sequence: TGTGCCAGCAGGATAAGTCGGTTCTCGAACACTGAAGCTTTCTTT.

The chain combines TRBV4-1 with TRBJ2-3, with D perhaps matching TRBD2 (6 bases). This CDR3 has 14 residues. V lost 4 bases, J lost 6 bases, and 14 bases lay in between. CDR1 MGHRA and CDR2 YSYEKL come from the germline V gene. The CDR3 DNA reads as TGCGCCAGCAGCCGGCCGGGAGCGGAGGATACGCAGTATTTT. Translated: CASSRPGAEDTQYF.

The gene calls are TRBV30 and TRBJ2-7, with TRBD1 identical over 8 bases. The CDR3 has 14 amino acids. V lost 0 bases and J lost 5; bases outside the gene matches: 6. Germline CDR1 GTSNPN, CDR2 SVGIG (reference sequence). The CDR3 nucleotides are TGTGCCTGGAGTGTAAATTCAGGGGGCCACGAGCAGTACTTC. This codes for CAWSVNSGGHEQYF.

The chain recombines TRBV7-9 with TRBJ2-7, with TRBD1 matching over 8 bases. Germline V gene data show CDR1 as SEHNR and CDR2 as FQNEAQ (reference sequence). The length of the CDR3 is 16 residues. Trimming took 8 bases from V and 1 from J; bases not matched to a gene: 13. CDR3 coding DNA: TGTGCCAGCGGGAGGCAGGGGGCAAGCTCGTCCTACGAGCAGTACTTC. It specifies CASGRQGASSSYEQYF.